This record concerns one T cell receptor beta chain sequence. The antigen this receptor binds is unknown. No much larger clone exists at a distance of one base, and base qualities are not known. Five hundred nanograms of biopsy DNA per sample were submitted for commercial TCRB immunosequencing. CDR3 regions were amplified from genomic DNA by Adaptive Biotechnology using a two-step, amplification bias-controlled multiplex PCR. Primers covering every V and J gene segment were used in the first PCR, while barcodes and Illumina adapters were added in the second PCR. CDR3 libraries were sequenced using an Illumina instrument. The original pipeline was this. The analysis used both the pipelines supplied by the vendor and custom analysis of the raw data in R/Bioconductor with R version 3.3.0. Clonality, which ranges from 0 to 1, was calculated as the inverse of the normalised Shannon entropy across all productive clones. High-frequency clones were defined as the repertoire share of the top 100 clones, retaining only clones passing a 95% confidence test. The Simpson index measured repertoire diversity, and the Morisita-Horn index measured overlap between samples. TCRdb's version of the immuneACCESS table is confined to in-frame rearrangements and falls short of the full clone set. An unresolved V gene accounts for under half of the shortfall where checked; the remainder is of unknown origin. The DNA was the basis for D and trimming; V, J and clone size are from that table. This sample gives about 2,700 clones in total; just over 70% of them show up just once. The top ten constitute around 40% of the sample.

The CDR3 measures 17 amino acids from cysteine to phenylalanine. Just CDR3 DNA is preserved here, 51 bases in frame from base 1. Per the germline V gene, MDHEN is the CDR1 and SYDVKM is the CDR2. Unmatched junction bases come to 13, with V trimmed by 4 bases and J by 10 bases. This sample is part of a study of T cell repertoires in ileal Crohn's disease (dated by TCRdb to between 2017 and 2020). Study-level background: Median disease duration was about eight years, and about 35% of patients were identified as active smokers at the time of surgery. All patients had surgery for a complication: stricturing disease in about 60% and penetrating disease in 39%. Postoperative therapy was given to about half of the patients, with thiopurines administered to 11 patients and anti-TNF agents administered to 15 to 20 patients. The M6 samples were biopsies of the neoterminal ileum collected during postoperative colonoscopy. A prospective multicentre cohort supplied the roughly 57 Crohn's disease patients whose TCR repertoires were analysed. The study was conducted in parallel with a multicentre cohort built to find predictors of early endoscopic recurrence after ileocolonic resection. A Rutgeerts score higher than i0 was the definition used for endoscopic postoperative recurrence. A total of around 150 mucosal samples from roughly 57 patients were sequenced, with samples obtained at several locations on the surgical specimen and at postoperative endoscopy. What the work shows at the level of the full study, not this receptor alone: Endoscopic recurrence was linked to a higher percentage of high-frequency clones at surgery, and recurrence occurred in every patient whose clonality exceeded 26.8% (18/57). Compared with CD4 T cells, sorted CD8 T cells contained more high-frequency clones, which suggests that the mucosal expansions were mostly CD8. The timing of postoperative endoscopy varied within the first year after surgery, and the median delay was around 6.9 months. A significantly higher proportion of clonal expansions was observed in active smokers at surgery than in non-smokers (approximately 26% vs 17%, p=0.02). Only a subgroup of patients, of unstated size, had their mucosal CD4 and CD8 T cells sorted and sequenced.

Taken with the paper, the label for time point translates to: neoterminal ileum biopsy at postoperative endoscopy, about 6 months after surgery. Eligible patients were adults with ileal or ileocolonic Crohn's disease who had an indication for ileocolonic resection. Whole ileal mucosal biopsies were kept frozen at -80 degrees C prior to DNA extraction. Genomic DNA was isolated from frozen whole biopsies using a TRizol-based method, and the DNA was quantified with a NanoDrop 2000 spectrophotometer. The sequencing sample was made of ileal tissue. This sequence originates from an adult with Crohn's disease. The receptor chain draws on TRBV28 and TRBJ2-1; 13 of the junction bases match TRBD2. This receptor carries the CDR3 CASSSATGLAGVKEQFF. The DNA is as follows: TGTGCCAGCAGTTCTGCCACCGGACTAGCGGGAGTAAAGGAGCAGTTCTTC.